Each of the 8 T cell receptor beta chains below was sequenced from the same sample in a study of OX40 agonist ivuxolimab in advanced cancers. The method was immunoSEQ multiplex PCR; TCRdb's version includes in-frame clones alone and lacks a portion of them. The table lists tens of thousands of clones, around 89% of them singletons. Sequencing was performed on CD4+ or CD8+ T cells sorted from blood, taken in a trial of the OX40 agonist ivuxolimab. The receptors here all came from an adult with an advanced solid tumor such as melanoma, head and neck, liver or kidney cancer.

This clone showed up just once. The chain links TRBV4-2 to TRBJ2-2; D gene ambiguous. Germline-derived CDR1 and CDR2 are LGHNA and YNFKEQ. The V end lost 4 bases, the J end lost 2 bases, and 5 bases lay between the germline ends. The CDR3 sequence is 13 residues long. This CDR3 reads CASSLGNTGELFF. CDR3 coding DNA: TGTGCCAGCAGCCTCGGTAACACCGGGGAGCTGTTTTTT.

This clone is a singleton in its sample. This rearrangement joins TRBV6-5 to TRBJ2-6, with D unresolved. V lost 5 bases to trimming and J lost 0 bases, with 5 bases between them. In germline, CDR1 is MNHEY, CDR2 SVGAGI. The CDR3 has 14 amino acids. CDR3 loop: CASSPFSGANVLTF. The DNA of the CDR3 is TGTGCCAGCAGTCCTTTCTCTGGGGCCAACGTCCTGACTTTC.

The chain is built from TRBV4-2 and TRBJ2-1; 10 positions agree with TRBD2. The V segment lost 0 bases and the J segment 8 bases; nucleotides outside the gene matches: 4. This CDR3 has 15 amino acids. Germline CDR1 reads LGHNA; CDR2 reads YNFKEQ. CDR3 nucleotide sequence: TGTGCCAGCAGCCAAGAAGCGGGAGGGCCCGATGAGCAGTTCTTC. The encoded protein is CASSQEAGGPDEQFF.

As regards this clone: One junction end disagrees with the germline gene, perhaps due to a read error. J is TRBJ2-3 and V is TRBV7-7, with 8 positions matching TRBD1. The CDR3 length is 15 residues. CDR1 SSHAT and CDR2 FNYEAQ come from the germline V gene (reference sequence). The CDR3 here is CASSLTGVSTDTQYF. CDR3 DNA: TGTGCTAGCAGCTTGACAGGGGTGAGCACAGATACGCAGTATTTT.

The chain employs TRBV9 and TRBJ2-1, with 10 bases matching TRBD2. Germline trimming cut 3 bases from V and 8 bases from J; bases unmatched to any gene: 8. The CDR3 is made up of 15 amino acids. The germline V gene encodes CDR1 SGDLS and CDR2 YYNGEE. CDR3 protein: CASSGTSGTSDEQFF. CDR3 coding DNA: TGTGCCAGCAGCGGTACCTCCGGGACTAGCGATGAGCAGTTCTTC.

J is TRBJ1-2 and V is TRBV29-1; D is possibly TRBD1 (6 bases). Germline V gene sequence: CDR1 SQVTM, CDR2 ANQGSEA. CDR3 size: 15 residues. Trimming left V 0 bases short and J 0 bases short, with 11 bases between. CDR3: CSVEEPDRSNYGYTF. The CDR3, as DNA: TGCAGCGTTGAAGAGCCGGACAGATCTAACTATGGCTACACCTTC.

The V gene is TRBV5-1, the J gene TRBJ2-5; the D gene is possibly TRBD1 (6 bases). The CDR3 runs to 15 residues. Germline CDR1 reads SGHRS; CDR2 reads YFSETQ. Trimming shortened V by 4 bases and J by 5 bases, and 18 bases separated the two germline ends. The CDR3 here is CASSPITGRGETQYF. The CDR3 DNA sequence: TGCGCCAGCAGCCCGATCACAGGGAGAGGGGAGACCCAGTACTTC.

The chain combines TRBV27 with TRBJ2-7; D is perhaps TRBD2 (5 bases). The CDR3 is 13 residues long. Per germline, CDR1 MNHEY and CDR2 SMNVEV (reference sequence). Between the trimmed V and J ends, which lost 4 bases and 2 bases, there was a span of 9 bases. The CDR3 sequence is CASSWGATYEQYF. CDR3 sequence (DNA): TGTGCCAGCAGTTGGGGAGCAACCTACGAGCAGTACTTC.